The 21 T cell receptor beta chains given below trace back to one sample, sequenced in a study of T-cell memory formation after mild COVID-19. A single record per CDR3 protein comes from TCRdb applying MiXCR to the 5' RACE reads. This sample has about 470,000 distinct CDR3 sequences, with nearly 25% found just once. The sample consisted of PBMCs or a T cell subset sorted from them (not recorded which). The receptors shown here come from an adult woman who had mild COVID-19 (a few samples of this study predate the infection). Cell type and time point are not known.

This chain uses TRBV18 with TRBJ1-1; unclear D gene. This CDR3 contains 14 residues. Trimming shortened V by 4 bases and J by 3 bases, and 12 bases separated the two germline ends. Germline CDR1 KGHSH, CDR2 LQKENI. CDR3: CASSQGMGDTEAFF. The CDR3 DNA reads as TGTGCCAGCTCACAGGGTATGGGCGACACTGAAGCTTTCTTT.

The sample holds a few counts of this clonotype. V gene TRBV6-5 combines with J gene TRBJ2-7; maybe TRBD1 (5 bases). The CDR3 length is 15 residues. Germline CDR1 MNHEY, CDR2 SVGAGI. V was trimmed by 7 bases and J by 3 bases, leaving 19 bases between them. Here the CDR3 reads CASTQRGGRDYEQYF. The CDR3, as DNA: TGTGCCAGCACCCAAAGGGGTGGAAGAGACTACGAGCAGTACTTC.

This clonotype was detected a few times. The chain uses TRBV12-3 or TRBV12-4 and TRBJ1-5; 7 nucleotides agree with TRBD1. The CDR3 length is 15 residues. The V and J ends lost 5 bases and 3 bases, in that order; junction bases with no gene match: 7. CDR3 in DNA: TGTGCCAGCAGTCATCGACAGGGTCACAATCAGCCCCAGCATTTT. Its protein is CASSHRQGHNQPQHF.

This clonotype was observed a few times. V and J are TRBV12-3 or TRBV12-4 and TRBJ2-5; the D is unclear. The CDR3 spans 13 residues. V shed 5 bases and J shed 5 bases, with 12 bases lying between them. The CDR3 loop reads CASSPLPEETQYF. CDR3 DNA sequence: TGTGCCAGCAGTCCACTACCCGAGGAGACCCAGTACTTC.

A few counts support this clonotype. This chain joins TRBV19 and TRBJ2-2, with D perhaps matching TRBD1 or TRBD2 (7 bases each). This CDR3 is 14 amino acids long. Trimming shortened V by 5 bases and J by 6 bases, and 13 bases separated the two germline ends. Germline V gives CDR1 LNHDA, CDR2 SQIVND (reference sequence). This chain's CDR3 is CASSLQGRAGELFF. The CDR3 DNA sequence: TGTGCCAGTAGTCTACAGGGGAGGGCCGGGGAGCTGTTTTTT.

V gene TRBV3-1 combines with J gene TRBJ1-6; 7 nucleotides line up with TRBD1. The CDR3 has 13 residues. After removal of 5 bases from V and 13 bases from J, the junction contained 8 bases not matched to a gene. The germline V gene has CDR1 LGHDT and CDR2 YNNKEL (reference sequence). This CDR3 is CASSTYRGSPLHF. CDR3 nucleotide sequence: TGTGCCAGCAGCACATACAGGGGTTCTCCCCTCCACTTT.

This clonotype has just a few counts. The rearrangement joins TRBV6-2 or TRBV6-3 to TRBJ2-5, with 10 bases identical to TRBD2. V lost 2 bases, J lost 3 bases, and 0 bases stayed unmatched. The CDR3 is 14 residues long. Germline CDR1 reads MNHEY; CDR2 reads SVGEGT. The CDR3 loop reads CASSYGTSEETQYF. The CDR3 region has the DNA TGTGCCAGCAGTTACGGGACTAGCGAAGAGACCCAGTACTTC.

The genes are TRBV3-1 and TRBJ2-2; either TRBD1 or TRBD2 may fit D (5 bases each). Per germline, CDR1 LGHDT and CDR2 YNNKEL (reference sequence). The CDR3 consists of 15 residues. V was trimmed by 4 bases and J by 2 bases, leaving 11 bases between them. The CDR3: CASSPGPINTGELFF. The CDR3 DNA reads as TGTGCCAGCAGCCCGGGACCTATAAACACCGGGGAGCTGTTTTTT.

J is TRBJ2-7 and V is TRBV14, with 11 bases fitting TRBD2. Trimming removed 4 bases from V and 2 bases from J; junction bases left unmatched: 4. This CDR3 region has 15 residues. Germline lookup yields CDR1 SGHDN and CDR2 FVKESK. CDR3 sequence (DNA): TGTGCCAGCAGCCTCGGTAGCGGGAGGGCCTACGAGCAGTACTTC. It yields the protein CASSLGSGRAYEQYF.

V and J are TRBV7-9 and TRBJ2-7, with a weak D call TRBD2 (5 bases). Germline CDR1 is SEHNR and CDR2 is FQNEAQ (reference sequence). The CDR3 has 14 residues. The V end was cut by 5 bases, the J end by 7 bases, with 18 bases between. The CDR3 DNA follows: TGTGCCAGCAGCCCCGACTGGATTTCGGGGGAGCAGTACTTC. Its translation is CASSPDWISGEQYF.

This clonotype occurred a few times. This chain links TRBV6-6 with TRBJ2-7, with 14 positions matching TRBD2. Germline values: CDR1 MNHNY, CDR2 SVGAGI (reference sequence). The trim removed 6 bases at V and 2 bases at J, leaving 3 bases unmatched. The CDR3 is 15 amino acids. CDR3 sequence reads: CASRSTSGGAYEQYF. The CDR3 DNA is TGTGCCAGCAGGTCGACTAGCGGGGGGGCCTACGAGCAGTACTTC.

This clonotype was observed a handful of times. The chain couples TRBV12-3 or TRBV12-4 to TRBJ2-3; 9 nucleotides align to TRBD2. V gave up 8 bases and J gave up 6 bases; unmatched junction bases: 18. There are 17 residues in the CDR3. The CDR3 DNA follows: TGTGCCAGCTCGACCTCTTCCTCGTCTAGCGGGACCGATACGCAGTATTTT. Translation: CASSTSSSSSGTDTQYF.

As for this clonotype: At one of its ends the junction is not consistent with the germline gene, which may arise from a read error. The chain couples TRBV4-1 to TRBJ1-6; 11 bases match TRBD1. Germline CDR1 MGHRA, CDR2 YSYEKL. The CDR3 runs 15 residues. The CDR3 sequence is CASTQPGQGDSPLHF. The CDR3 DNA follows: TGCGCCAGCACCCAACCGGGACAGGGGGATTCACCCCTCCACTTT.

CDR3 bases: TGTGCCAGCAGCGGCTCTGGTGGGACGAGCACAGATACGCAGTATTTT. Amino acids: CASSGSGGTSTDTQYF. The chain is built from TRBV7-8 and TRBJ2-3; D might be TRBD1 or TRBD2, each matching 5 bases. CDR3 length equals 16 residues. CDR1 and CDR2 (germline): SGHVS, FQNEAQ. Trimming shortened V by 5 bases and J by 0 bases, and 15 bases separated the two germline ends.

V and J are TRBV5-1 and TRBJ1-6; D call uncertain. V lost 0 bases to trimming and J lost 8 bases, with 6 bases between them. The CDR3 spans 13 residues. The germline V gene encodes CDR1 SGHRS and CDR2 YFSETQ. The CDR3 spells CASSLVVDSPLHF. DNA for the CDR3: TGCGCCAGCAGCTTGGTGGTTGATTCACCCCTCCACTTT.

This clonotype turned up a few times. This CDR3 is CASSHGGFTEAFF. Here the CDR3 DNA reads TGTGCCAGCAGCCACGGAGGATTCACTGAAGCTTTCTTT. V usage is TRBV11-2 and J usage is TRBJ1-1; no definite D call. V lost 5 bases to trimming and J lost 4 bases, with 11 bases between them. In germline, CDR1 is SGHAT, CDR2 FQNNGV. The CDR3 is 13 amino acids.

The chain employs TRBV11-2 and TRBJ2-3, with D maybe TRBD2 (5 bases). From germline, CDR1 is SGHAT and CDR2 FQNNGV. The CDR3 sequence is 19 residues long. V lost 0 bases to trimming and J lost 6 bases, with 25 bases between them. The DNA of the CDR3 is TGTGCCAGCAGCTTAGATTACTTCTCCCCGGACTTCGTTTCGGATACGCAGTATTTT. Encoded protein: CASSLDYFSPDFVSDTQYF.

This clonotype has more than one count but fewer than ten. The chain has TRBV23-1 and TRBJ2-3; D is ambiguous. TRBV23-1 is an ORF, with its function uncertain. The CDR3 is 18 residues long. Trimming took 6 bases from V and 0 from J, leaving 22 bases between them. CDR3 region: CASSPGPVPYSSTDTQYF. In DNA, the CDR3 is TGCGCCAGCAGCCCCGGGCCAGTTCCCTACTCTAGCACAGATACGCAGTATTTT.

The chain recombines TRBV12-3 or TRBV12-4 with TRBJ2-3, with D hard to call. V was pared by 7 bases and J by 4 bases, with 12 bases between. This CDR3 is built from 13 residues. The CDR3 sequence is CASKITGSDTQYF. CDR3 nucleotide sequence: TGTGCCAGCAAAATTACGGGTTCAGATACGCAGTATTTT.

The chain is built from TRBV6-5 and TRBJ2-1, with D unclear. Germline V gene data show CDR1 as MNHEY and CDR2 as SVGAGI. The CDR3 is made up of 17 amino acids. The V end was cut by 0 bases, the J end by 3 bases, with 15 bases between. CDR3 nucleotides: TGTGCCAGCAGTTACTCGACGTTCACGTCAGTCTACAATGAGCAGTTCTTC. Amino acid sequence: CASSYSTFTSVYNEQFF.

The CDR3 sequence is CATSRGATGGTDTQYF. CDR3 sequence (DNA): TGTGCCACCAGCAGAGGGGCCACAGGGGGTACAGATACGCAGTATTTT. This rearrangement joins TRBV15 to TRBJ2-3, with 8 bases lining up with TRBD1. Germline CDR1 is LNHNV and CDR2 is YYDKDF (reference sequence). J lost 3 bases, V lost 1 base, and 6 bases had no gene match. CDR3 size: 16 residues.